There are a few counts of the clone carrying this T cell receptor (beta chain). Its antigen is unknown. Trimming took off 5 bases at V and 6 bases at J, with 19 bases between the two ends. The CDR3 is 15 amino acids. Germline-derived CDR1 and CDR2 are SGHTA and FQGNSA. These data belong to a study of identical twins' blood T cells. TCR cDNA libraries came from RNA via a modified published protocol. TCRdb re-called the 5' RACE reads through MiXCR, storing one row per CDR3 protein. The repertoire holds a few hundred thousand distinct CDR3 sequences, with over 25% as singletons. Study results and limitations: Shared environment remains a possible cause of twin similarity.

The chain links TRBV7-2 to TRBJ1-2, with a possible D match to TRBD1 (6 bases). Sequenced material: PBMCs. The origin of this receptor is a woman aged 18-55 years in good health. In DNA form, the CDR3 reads TGTGCCAGCAGCAAGTCCCGGGACAATAGTAATGGCTACACCTTC. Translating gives CASSKSRDNSNGYTF.